The present T cell receptor beta chain was sequenced within a study of T cell responses to AZD1222 COVID-19 vaccine. Regarding the study as a whole: Spike-wide coverage was observed for vaccine-associated CD4 TCRs, with dominant responses at 160-218 and 743-854. Reportedly, nearly half of unique spike TCRs recognized epitopes outside B.1.351/B.1.1.7 mutations. Only a handful of AZD1222 recipients were seropositive at baseline. Clonal diversity may have been underestimated, and the donors were mostly white British, with more females than males.

Method: immunoSEQ multiplex PCR; TCRdb's copy keeps in-frame clones and lacks some. The data contain 110,000 to 150,000 clones, over 75% of them seen just once; the ten biggest clones take up over 7%. The CDR3 runs to 16 residues. CDR1 is SGHRS and CDR2 is YFSETQ in the germline V gene. Trimming cost V 10 bases and J 7 bases; bases outside gene matches: 18. On this clone: Its antigen remains unknown.

The sample consisted of peripheral blood, taken on day 0 of AZD1222 vaccination. The sequence was obtained from an adult in good health. The gene calls are TRBV5-1 and TRBJ2-2, with TRBD1 identical over 8 bases. CDR3 in amino acids: CASQLLKTGDIGELFF. The CDR3 nucleotides are TGCGCCTCCCAGCTTTTAAAGACAGGGGACATCGGGGAGCTGTTTTTT.